This T cell receptor (beta chain) was documented in a study of CD8+ T cells in alopecia areata. The authors extracted RNA and reverse transcribed it into cDNA as the sequencing template. TCRdb's copy holds only in-frame clones and misses some; the assay was immunoSEQ multiplex PCR. The repertoire includes 150,000 or so clones, roughly 54% of them detected once, and about 16% sits in the top ten. Indicated treatment: oral pan-JAK inhibitor, 5-10 mg twice daily. Looked up from germline, CDR1 is MNHEY and CDR2 is SMNVEV (reference sequence). The germline V and J ends were trimmed by 5 bases and 0 bases, with 8 bases remaining between them. The CDR3 has 14 amino acids.

V is TRBV27 and J is TRBJ2-1; D uncertain. This TCR derives from a human donor with alopecia areata. The sequences come from CD8+ T cells sorted from blood, collected at week 4, from a patient treated with tofacitinib. The CDR3 loop is CASSLDGSYNEQFF. For the CDR3, the DNA is TGTGCCAGCAGTCTGGACGGCTCCTACAATGAGCAGTTCTTC.